These T cell receptor beta chains were read from a single sample in a study of shared clonotypes between healthy human individuals. Produced via immunoSEQ multiplex PCR; TCRdb's table is partial and in-frame only. In the table there are around 2.1 million clones, under 95% of which are singletons. The specimen was naive CD8+ T cells from PBMCs. Source of these receptors: a man younger than 35 in good health. Some clones in this sample may be carry-over from other donors' samples. CDR3s include the opening cysteine and the closing phenylalanine or tryptophan. D genes are given only for firm matches. Size is omitted from some rows. Given values are once, few, many or a class for expanded clones.

>13|NA|TRBJ2-7|TRBV27|NA
CASSLGPPYEQYF
TGTGCCAGCAGCCTGGGACCGCCCTACGAGCAGTACTTC
>12|NA|TRBJ2-7|TRBV27|NA
CASSLFGNEQYF
TGTGCCAGCAGTTTATTCGGGAACGAGCAGTACTTC
>15|NA|TRBJ2-1|TRBV28|TRBD2
CASRPPAGGYNEQFF
TGTGCCAGCAGACCCCCAGCGGGAGGTTACAATGAGCAGTTCTTC
>15|NA|TRBJ1-2|TRBV28|NA
CASSFSGEGRYGYTF
TGTGCCAGCAGTTTCTCAGGGGAGGGGCGGTATGGCTACACCTTC
>19|NA|TRBJ2-5|TRBV15|TRBD1
CATRDNRDSSTWAQETQYF
TGTGCCACCCGAGATAACCGGGACAGTTCGACATGGGCCCAAGAGACCCAGTACTTC
>16|once|TRBJ2-1|TRBV5-1|NA
CASSPRQTGAYNEQFF
TGCGCCAGCAGCCCCCGACAGACCGGTGCCTACAATGAGCAGTTCTTC
>11|NA|TRBJ1-3|TRBV2|NA
CASSERGPTTF
TGTGCCAGCAGTGAACGGGGGCCGACCACCTTT
>15|NA|TRBJ2-1|TRBV7-3|TRBD2
CASSPGLAGVNEQFF
TGTGCCAGCAGCCCAGGACTAGCGGGCGTCAATGAGCAGTTCTTC
>12|NA|TRBJ2-1|TRBV6-5|NA
CATSSGYNEQFF
TGTGCCACCTCGTCCGGGTACAATGAGCAGTTCTTC
>12|few|TRBJ1-1|TRBV10-3|TRBD1
CATGQGRTEAFF
TGTGCCACCGGACAGGGGAGGACTGAAGCTTTCTTT
>15|NA|TRBJ2-7|TRBV27|TRBD1
CASTDRTGDPYEQYF
TGTGCCAGCACCGACAGGACAGGGGACCCCTACGAGCAGTACTTC
>16|NA|TRBJ2-1|TRBV2|TRBD2
CASSEGRLAGRYEQFF
TGTGCCAGCAGTGAAGGACGGCTAGCGGGCCGATATGAGCAGTTCTTC
>14|NA|TRBJ1-5|TRBV7-8|NA
CASSLVWANQPQHF
TGTGCCAGCAGCTTAGTTTGGGCCAATCAGCCCCAGCATTTT
>13|NA|TRBJ2-7|TRBV27|TRBD2
CASGERDAYEQYF
TGTGCCAGCGGTGAGCGGGACGCCTACGAGCAGTACTTC
>14|NA|TRBJ2-7|TRBV10-1|TRBD1
CASSEARQGGEQYF
TGCGCCAGCAGTGAGGCGCGACAGGGGGGCGAGCAGTACTTC
>11|NA|TRBJ1-1|TRBV2|NA
CASRQEIEAFF
TGTGCCAGCAGGCAGGAGATTGAAGCTTTCTTT